This T cell receptor (beta chain) was sequenced in a study of T cell changes during pregnancy in multiple sclerosis. Trimming took off 8 bases at V and 4 bases at J, with 9 bases between the two ends. The germline CDR1 and CDR2 sequences are MRHNA and SNTAGT. The CDR3 runs to 11 residues. Clones were read by immunoSEQ multiplex PCR, and TCRdb kept only the in-frame ones, dropping some. The table has about 61,000 clones, roughly 88% seen once. This chain connects TRBV6-4 to TRBJ2-7, with D possibly being TRBD2 (6 bases). The TCR comes from a female donor with multiple sclerosis, enrolled in a pregnancy study. Sequencing was performed on peripheral blood, taken in the first trimester of pregnancy. CDR3 sequence reads: CASGGFYEQYF. CDR3 bases: TGTGCCAGCGGAGGGTTTTACGAGCAGTACTTC.